Shown below are 27 T cell receptor beta chains from a single sample sequenced in a study of T cell changes during pregnancy in multiple sclerosis. TCRdb's table, derived via immunoSEQ multiplex PCR, lists solely in-frame clones and lacks some. The table includes about 36,000 clones, 80% to 95% detected once. Sequenced material: PBMCs (not recorded whether the cells were cultured). The receptors were sampled from a female donor with multiple sclerosis, enrolled in a pregnancy study.

The rearrangement joins TRBV6-1 to TRBJ1-6, with TRBD1 as a possible D gene (5 bases). This CDR3 comprises 16 residues. The V gene lost 2 bases and the J gene lost 9 bases, with 17 bases spanning the gap. The germline V gene encodes CDR1 MNHNS and CDR2 SASEGT. The CDR3 here is CASSEQGRFSGSPLHF. The CDR3 DNA follows: TGTGCCAGCAGTGAACAGGGAAGGTTCTCTGGTTCACCCCTCCACTTT.

The chain employs TRBV29-1 and TRBJ2-1, with D unclear. Germline assignment: CDR1 SQVTM and CDR2 ANQGSEA. The CDR3 runs 11 residues. Trimming left V 7 bases short and J 7 bases short, with 11 bases between. CDR3 sequence: CSAALNNEQFF. The CDR3 DNA sequence: TGCAGCGCCGCCCTCAATAATGAGCAGTTCTTC.

The rearrangement links TRBV11-2 to TRBJ1-1, with 8 bases matching TRBD1. The CDR3 contains 14 residues. Losses at the gene ends were 6 bases for V and 4 bases for J; bases not matched to a gene: 7. CDR1 is SGHAT and CDR2 is FQNNGV in the germline V gene. In nucleotides, the CDR3 is TGTGCCAGCAGACTGACAGGGGAGGGCACTGAAGCTTTCTTT. Encoded protein: CASRLTGEGTEAFF.

The chain combines TRBV29-1 with TRBJ2-7; D gene unclear. Trimming removed 2 bases at V and 3 bases at J, with 17 bases between. The CDR3 extends over 15 amino acids. CDR1 is SQVTM, CDR2 ANQGSEA, per germline. This CDR3 is CSVEWLVASHYEQYF. The CDR3 nucleotides are TGCAGCGTTGAATGGTTGGTAGCTAGTCACTACGAGCAGTACTTC.

The genes are TRBV28 and TRBJ2-2; D is uncertain. This CDR3 spans 23 amino acids. Germline values: CDR1 MDHEN, CDR2 SYDVKM. The V and J ends lost 2 bases and 0 bases respectively, with 31 bases between them. CDR3 in DNA: TGTGCCAGCAGTTTACCCCCCCGGCGAATCGGCGCCTATGACAACACGAACACCGGGGAGCTGTTTTTT. Translated, it gives CASSLPPRRIGAYDNTNTGELFF.

This chain links TRBV6-6 with TRBJ1-4, with TRBD1 matching 7 bases. The germline gives CDR1 MNHNY, CDR2 SVGAGI (reference sequence). The V segment lost 6 bases and the J segment 5 bases; nucleotides outside the gene matches: 3. The CDR3 spans 13 residues. The CDR3: CASRRGGNEKLFF. The CDR3 region has the DNA TGTGCCAGCAGGCGAGGGGGCAATGAAAAACTGTTTTTT.

The chain combines TRBV10-3 with TRBJ1-5, with a tentative D call TRBD1 (5 bases). Looked up from germline, CDR1 is ENHRY and CDR2 is SYGVKD. The CDR3 runs 15 residues. Trimming cost V 0 bases and J 5 bases, with 11 bases left between them. The CDR3 loop is CAISESGGGDQPQHF. DNA for the CDR3: TGTGCCATCAGTGAGTCTGGGGGTGGGGATCAGCCCCAGCATTTT.

This clone counts as medium-sized (0.01 to 0.1%). The chain couples TRBV6-4 to TRBJ2-3; possible D gene TRBD2, 6 bases. The CDR3 covers 15 residues. V was trimmed by 6 bases and J by 2 bases, leaving 15 bases between them. Germline V lookup: CDR1 MRHNA, CDR2 SNTAGT. The CDR3 DNA follows: TGTGCCAGCAGGAGTGGCGGGGTCGACACAGATACGCAGTATTTT. Translated: CASRSGGVDTDTQYF.

V gene TRBV19 combines with J gene TRBJ1-5; the match to TRBD1 covers 10 bases. V was clipped by 7 bases and J by 0 bases; unmatched bases: 6. Germline V gene data show CDR1 as LNHDA and CDR2 as SQIVND (reference sequence). This CDR3 is 16 amino acids long. The CDR3 DNA reads TGTGCCAGTACCCCGACAGGGGGCCATAGCAATCAGCCCCAGCATTTT. Translation gives CASTPTGGHSNQPQHF.

The chain combines TRBV18 with TRBJ2-4, with no clear D. The germline V gene has CDR1 KGHSH and CDR2 LQKENI. CDR3 length equals 14 residues. V lost 4 bases to trimming and J lost 6 bases, with 13 bases between them. The CDR3 region is CASSLAGDGNIQYF. CDR3 DNA sequence: TGTGCCAGCTCACTGGCAGGCGATGGAAACATTCAGTACTTC.

The table lists this clone with a few counts. The chain has TRBV27 and TRBJ2-3; 11 nucleotides agree with TRBD2. The V and J ends lost 5 bases and 4 bases, in that order; junction bases with no gene match: 8. The V gene's germline CDR1 is MNHEY and CDR2 SMNVEV (reference sequence). This CDR3 is 16 amino acids long. DNA of the CDR3: TGTGCCAGCAGTGCGACCCTAGCGGGAGGCCCAGATACGCAGTATTTT. Translating gives CASSATLAGGPDTQYF.

The chain has TRBV6-4 and TRBJ2-1; D gene uncertain. CDR3 length: 15 residues. Germline V gene lookup returns CDR1 MRHNA and CDR2 SNTAGT. V was clipped by 5 bases and J by 0 bases, with 11 bases between them. This CDR3 is CASSKTPSSYNEQFF. CDR3 nucleotide sequence: TGTGCCAGCAGTAAGACACCCAGCTCCTACAATGAGCAGTTCTTC.

The chain uses TRBV7-2 and TRBJ1-1; the D is unclear. The germline V gene encodes CDR1 SGHTA and CDR2 FQGNSA. The CDR3 is 17 residues long. The V gene lost 3 bases and the J gene lost 0 bases, with 17 bases spanning the gap. The CDR3 sequence: CASSFVPNLLLNTEAFF. In nucleotides, the CDR3 is TGTGCCAGCAGCTTTGTCCCTAACTTACTTTTGAACACTGAAGCTTTCTTT.

V gene TRBV6-1 combines with J gene TRBJ1-2; D uncertain. The V gene's germline CDR1 is MNHNS and CDR2 SASEGT. CDR3 length: 13 residues. V lost 7 bases and J lost 0, with 9 bases in between. CDR3 region: CASTWQPNYGYTF. The DNA for the CDR3 is TGTGCCAGCACATGGCAGCCTAACTATGGCTACACCTTC.

The chain has TRBV29-1 and TRBJ1-1; 7 bases map to TRBD1. CDR3 length: 16 amino acids. Losses at the gene ends were 5 bases for V and 1 base for J; bases not matched to a gene: 13. Germline V gene sequence: CDR1 SQVTM, CDR2 ANQGSEA. Here the CDR3 DNA reads TGCAGCGTTCTATACAGGGGACGTTTAAAGAACACTGAAGCTTTCTTT. Protein: CSVLYRGRLKNTEAFF. Full variable domain (rest looked up from reference TRBV29-1 and TRBJ1-1): SAVISQKPSRDICQRGTSLTIQCQVDSQVTMMFWYRQQPGQSLTLIATANQGSEATYESGFVIDKFPISRPNLTFSTLTVSNMSPEDSSIYLCSVLYRGRLKNTEAFFGQGTRLTVV.

The rearrangement joins TRBV4-1 to TRBJ2-7; 8 bases are a match to TRBD1. This CDR3 is 13 amino acids long. With 0 bases clipped from V and 12 bases from J, the junction kept 7 bases outside the gene matches. Germline loops: CDR1 MGHRA, CDR2 YSYEKL. The CDR3 nucleotides are TGCGCCAGCAGCCAAGATCGCGCCGGGACAGGGTACTTC. It encodes CASSQDRAGTGYF.

The genes are TRBV6-1 and TRBJ1-1, with 9 bases aligning to TRBD1. J lost 4 bases, V lost 4 bases, and 1 base had no gene match. This CDR3 comprises 13 residues. In germline, CDR1 is MNHNS, CDR2 SASEGT. The CDR3 DNA follows: TGTGCCAGCAGTGTACAGGGGGCCACTGAAGCTTTCTTT. Residues: CASSVQGATEAFF.

The J gene is TRBJ2-2, the V gene TRBV28; D may be TRBD2 (6 bases). Trimming stripped 7 bases from V and 1 base from J, with 10 bases between. Germline-derived CDR1 and CDR2 are MDHEN and SYDVKM. CDR3 length: 14 residues. CDR3 sequence: CASMEGLNTGELFF. In nucleotides, the CDR3 is TGTGCCAGCATGGAGGGGCTGAACACCGGGGAGCTGTTTTTT.

The chain combines TRBV7-2 with TRBJ2-5, with D perhaps TRBD2 (6 bases). Looked up from germline, CDR1 is SGHTA and CDR2 is FQGNSA. The CDR3 is 15 residues long. Deletions cut 4 bases from V and 0 bases from J, with 12 bases between. CDR3 coding DNA: TGTGCCAGCAGCTCCAGAACTAGCAACCAAGAGACCCAGTACTTC. Protein product: CASSSRTSNQETQYF.

The sample holds one count of this clone. The chain couples TRBV5-5 to TRBJ1-2; D is unclear. The CDR3 sequence is 15 residues long. V dropped 0 bases and J dropped 4 bases, with 13 bases sitting between them. Germline CDR1 reads SGHKS; CDR2 reads YYEKEE (reference sequence). CDR3 sequence (DNA): TGTGCCAGCAGCTTGGTATCGGGGAGAGGCTATGGCTACACCTTC. Translation: CASSLVSGRGYGYTF.

The chain is built from TRBV5-6 and TRBJ2-7; 10 bases agree with TRBD2. V was clipped by 0 bases and J by 2 bases; unmatched bases: 2. Germline V gives CDR1 SGHDT, CDR2 YYEEEE. The CDR3 extends over 15 amino acids. This CDR3 is CASSLVLAGAYEQYF. For the CDR3, the DNA is TGTGCCAGCAGCTTGGTTCTAGCGGGAGCCTACGAGCAGTACTTC.

This rearrangement joins TRBV5-5 to TRBJ2-5; TRBD2 is a possible D gene (5 bases). In germline, CDR1 is SGHKS, CDR2 YYEKEE (reference sequence). CDR3 length equals 18 residues. V gave up 0 bases and J gave up 1 base, with 19 bases separating them. The CDR3 sequence is CASSLEEERLDLQETQYF. The CDR3 coding sequence is TGTGCCAGCAGCTTGGAGGAAGAGCGGCTAGACCTCCAAGAGACCCAGTACTTC.

The chain couples TRBV4-1 to TRBJ1-1; D call uncertain. Trimming pared 3 bases from V and 8 bases from J, leaving 13 bases between. The CDR3 totals 13 residues. Germline V gene data show CDR1 as MGHRA and CDR2 as YSYEKL. The CDR3 DNA reads as TGCGCCAGCAGCCATGAAAGTTTGGTGGAAGCTTTCTTT. Translated: CASSHESLVEAFF.

The chain links TRBV28 to TRBJ1-1; D might be TRBD1 (5 bases). This CDR3 is 13 amino acids long. The V end was cut by 4 bases, the J end by 4 bases, with 10 bases between. The germline V gene has CDR1 MDHEN and CDR2 SYDVKM. As DNA, the CDR3 is TGTGCCAGCAGTTCGGTCGGGGGCACTGAAGCTTTCTTT. Protein: CASSSVGGTEAFF.

This chain links TRBV7-9 with TRBJ1-3, with D uncertain. The CDR3 loop spans 14 amino acids. Per the germline V gene, CDR1 is SEHNR and CDR2 is FQNEAQ (reference sequence). V was trimmed by 5 bases and J by 0 bases, leaving 8 bases between them. CDR3 loop: CASSAPSSGNTIYF. In nucleotides, the CDR3 is TGTGCCAGCAGCGCCCCATCCTCTGGAAACACCATATATTTT.

CDR3 protein: CASSLWGSGTANTGELFF. CDR3 DNA: TGTGCCAGCAGCTTATGGGGATCCGGGACAGCGAACACCGGGGAGCTGTTTTTT. This chain connects TRBV11-2 to TRBJ2-2; the match to TRBD1 covers 7 bases. Germline V lookup: CDR1 SGHAT, CDR2 FQNNGV. The CDR3 loop spans 18 amino acids. V gave up 2 bases and J gave up 0 bases; unmatched junction bases: 9.

J is TRBJ2-7 and V is TRBV7-9; no clear D gene. The V end lost 4 bases, the J end lost 4 bases, and 5 bases lay between the germline ends. From germline, CDR1 is SEHNR and CDR2 FQNEAQ (reference sequence). The CDR3 runs 11 residues. Here the CDR3 DNA reads TGTGCCAGCAGCTCGCTTTACGAGCAGTACTTC. As protein: CASSSLYEQYF.